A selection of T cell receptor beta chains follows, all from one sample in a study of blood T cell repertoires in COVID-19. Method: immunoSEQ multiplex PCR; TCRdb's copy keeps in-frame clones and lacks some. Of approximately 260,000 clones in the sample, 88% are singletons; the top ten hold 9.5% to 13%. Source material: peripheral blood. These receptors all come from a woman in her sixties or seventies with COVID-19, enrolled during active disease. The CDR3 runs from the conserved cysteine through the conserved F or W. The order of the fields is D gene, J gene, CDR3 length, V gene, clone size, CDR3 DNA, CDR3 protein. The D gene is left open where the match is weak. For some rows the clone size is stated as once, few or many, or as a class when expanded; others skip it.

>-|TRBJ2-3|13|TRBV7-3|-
TGTGCCAGCAGCTTAGGCCCCATAGATACGCAGTATTTT
CASSLGPIDTQYF
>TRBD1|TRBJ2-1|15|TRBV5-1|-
TGCGCCAGCAGCTCAATACCGGACAGGGAGAATGAGCAGTTCTTC
CASSSIPDRENEQFF
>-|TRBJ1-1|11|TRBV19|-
TGTGCCAGTAGTAATCCCAGTGAAGCTTTCTTT
CASSNPSEAFF
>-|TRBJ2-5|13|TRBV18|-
TGTGCCAGCTCACCACCCAACCGGGAGACCCAGTACTTC
CASSPPNRETQYF
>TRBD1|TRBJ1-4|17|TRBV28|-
TGTGCCAGCAGTATTCCCTCAGGGGGCGTCCCTAATGAAAAACTGTTTTTT
CASSIPSGGVPNEKLFF
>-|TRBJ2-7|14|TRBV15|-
TGTGCCACCAGCAGAGGAGGCGGACTATACGAGCAGTACTTC
CATSRGGGLYEQYF
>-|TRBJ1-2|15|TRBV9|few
TGTGCCAGCAGCACTTCGACAGGACGTGGCGGTGGCTACACCTTC
CASSTSTGRGGGYTF
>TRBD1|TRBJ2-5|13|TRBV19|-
TGTGCCAGTAGCCCGGGACAGGTAGAGACCCAGTACTTC
CASSPGQVETQYF
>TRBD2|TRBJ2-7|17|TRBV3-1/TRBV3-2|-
TGTGCCAGCAGCCATCCTGGGACTAGCGGGCTTCCCTACGAGCAGTACTTC
CASSHPGTSGLPYEQYF
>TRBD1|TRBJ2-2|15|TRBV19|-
TGTGCCAGTAGAAAAGGGACAGGGGGGACCGGGGAGCTGTTTTTT
CASRKGTGGTGELFF
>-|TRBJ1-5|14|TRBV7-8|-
TGTGCCAGCAGTCGGACAGACCACAATCAGCCCCAGCATTTT
CASSRTDHNQPQHF
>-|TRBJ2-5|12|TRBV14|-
TGTGCCAGCAGCCAAGTCGGGGAGACCCAGTACTTC
CASSQVGETQYF
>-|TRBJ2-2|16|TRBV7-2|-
TGTGCCAGCAGCTTAGGTCCAGGGATGGACACCGGGGAGCTGTTTTTT
CASSLGPGMDTGELFF
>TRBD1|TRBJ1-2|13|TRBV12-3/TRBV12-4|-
TGTGCCAGCACTTTTAGGGACAGCTATGGCTACACCTTC
CASTFRDSYGYTF
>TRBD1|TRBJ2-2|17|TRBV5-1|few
TGCGCCAGCAAGTTTTTATTGGGACAGCTGAACACCGGGGAGCTGTTTTTT
CASKFLLGQLNTGELFF
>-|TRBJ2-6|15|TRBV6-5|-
TGTGCCAGCAGGCCAGGACAGACTGGGGCCAACGTCCTGACTTTC
CASRPGQTGANVLTF
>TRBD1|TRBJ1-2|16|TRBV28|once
TGTGCCAGCAGTGCCGCCGGGACAGGCCCCAACTATGGCTACACCTTC
CASSAAGTGPNYGYTF
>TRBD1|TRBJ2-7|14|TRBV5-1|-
TGCGCCAGCAGCTTCGGGACAGGGAGTTACGAGCAGTACTTC
CASSFGTGSYEQYF
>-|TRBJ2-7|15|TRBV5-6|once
TGTGCCAGCAGCTTATACAGGGATACCTCCTACGAGCAGTACTTC
CASSLYRDTSYEQYF
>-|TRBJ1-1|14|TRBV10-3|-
TGTGCCTCGAACAAGGGTGGGGGCTCCACTGAAGCTTTCTTT
CASNKGGGSTEAFF
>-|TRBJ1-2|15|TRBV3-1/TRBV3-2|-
TGTGCCAGCAGCCTGATGGGGACAAACAACTATGGCTACACCTTC
CASSLMGTNNYGYTF
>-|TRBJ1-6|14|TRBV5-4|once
TGTGCCAGCAGCTCCGACCAGGGAAGGGCACCCCTCCACTTT
CASSSDQGRAPLHF
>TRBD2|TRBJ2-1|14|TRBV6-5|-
TGTGCCAGCAGCCCGATCGGGGGAGGGGCTGAGCAGTTCTTC
CASSPIGGGAEQFF
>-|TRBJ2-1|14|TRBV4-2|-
TGTGCCAGCAGCCCCCCCTTGGCCGCCGATGAGCAGTTCTTC
CASSPPLAADEQFF
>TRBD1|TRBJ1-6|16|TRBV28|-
TGTGCCAGCAGTCTAACGACAGGGCCGAATAATTCACCCCTCCACTTT
CASSLTTGPNNSPLHF
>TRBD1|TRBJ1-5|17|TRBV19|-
TGTGCCAGTAGTCCGCGACAGGGCGACCTTAGCAATCAGCCCCAGCATTTT
CASSPRQGDLSNQPQHF
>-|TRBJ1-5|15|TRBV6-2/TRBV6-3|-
TGTGCCAGCAGTTACTACAGGGTAGGCAATCAGCCCCAGCATTTT
CASSYYRVGNQPQHF
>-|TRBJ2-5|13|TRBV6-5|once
TGTGCCAGCGGCAGGGCTGCTAGGGAGACCCAGTACTTC
CASGRAARETQYF
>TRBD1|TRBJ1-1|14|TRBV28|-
TGTGCCAGCAGTGGACAGGGTGGGAACACTGAAGCTTTCTTT
CASSGQGGNTEAFF
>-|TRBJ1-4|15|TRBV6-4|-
TGTGCCAGCAGTGACTCGAGCGGGTTTAATGAAAAACTGTTTTTT
CASSDSSGFNEKLFF
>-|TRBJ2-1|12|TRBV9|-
TGTGCCAGCAGCGTAGAGGCGGGTGAGCAGTTCTTC
CASSVEAGEQFF
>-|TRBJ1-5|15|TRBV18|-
TGTGCCAGCTCCCCCCCCGGAGGCCACAATCAGCCCCAGCATTTT
CASSPPGGHNQPQHF
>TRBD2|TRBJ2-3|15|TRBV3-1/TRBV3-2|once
TGTGCCAGCAGCCTCAGCGGGGTAACCACAGATACGCAGTATTTT
CASSLSGVTTDTQYF
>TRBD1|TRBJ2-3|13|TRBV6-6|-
TGTGCCAGCAGCAAGACAGGGTTAAACACGCAGTATTTT
CASSKTGLNTQYF
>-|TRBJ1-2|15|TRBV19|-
TGTGCCAGTACTCCTGATGGGGGCGCATTCTATGGCTACACCTTC
CASTPDGGAFYGYTF
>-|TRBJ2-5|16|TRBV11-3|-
TGTGCCAGCAGCCCCCCCCGGAGGGAGAAGGAAGAGACCCAGTACTTC
CASSPPRREKEETQYF
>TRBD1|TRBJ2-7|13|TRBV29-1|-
TGCAGCGTCTCAACAGGGGGTTCCTACGAGCAGTACTTC
CSVSTGGSYEQYF
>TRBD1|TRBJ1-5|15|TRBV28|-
TGTGCCAGCAGCAGAACAGGGGGCCGCAATCAGCCCCAGCATTTT
CASSRTGGRNQPQHF
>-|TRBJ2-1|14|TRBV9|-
TGTGCCAGCAGCGAGAGACTAGTCCACAATGAGCAGTTCTTC
CASSERLVHNEQFF
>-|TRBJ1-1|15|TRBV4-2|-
TGTGCCAGCAGCCAGACAATCTTGGGGAACACTGAAGCTTTCTTT
CASSQTILGNTEAFF
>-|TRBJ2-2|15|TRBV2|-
TGTGCCAGCAGTGTGGAGCGCTCGAACACCGGGGAGCTGTTTTTT
CASSVERSNTGELFF